Detailed here is one T cell receptor beta chain. CDR1 SNHLY and CDR2 FYNNEI come from the germline V gene. The CDR3 is 15 amino acids. V shed 3 bases and J 1 base; nucleotides not matched to a gene: 5. The data were taken from a study of T cells after posttransplantation cyclophosphamide. A marrow graft followed busulfan-fludarabine conditioning, with cyclophosphamide on days +3 and +4. The repertoire was sequenced with immunoSEQ multiplex PCR; TCRdb's copy has only in-frame clones and lacks some. The repertoire holds 4,500 to 6,000 clones, with 75% to 85% as singletons. The TCR originated in a male patient in his forties or fifties who received an allogeneic stem cell transplant from a related donor and was CMV-positive. Some T cells here may be from the graft donor. The material sequenced was PBMCs, taken after allogeneic stem cell transplant with posttransplant cyclophosphamide. The chain uses TRBV2 and TRBJ2-5; 7 bases agree with TRBD2. Here the CDR3 DNA reads TGTGCCAGCAGTGACCGACTAGCCGGCCAAGAGACCCAGTACTTC. Amino acids: CASSDRLAGQETQYF.